The 13 T cell receptor beta chains below were found in one sample sequenced in a study of cytomegalovirus exposure and HLA in healthy donors. The PCR made use of 60 Vbeta and 13 Jbeta primers. Assay: immunoSEQ multiplex PCR; the TCRdb copy retains only in-frame clones and omits some. The data hold some 120,000 clones, with roughly 76% observed a single time. Sequencing was performed on PBMCs. The receptors come from an older woman in good health and CMV-seropositive.

The chain carries TRBV5-1 and TRBJ1-1, with TRBD1 matching over 7 bases. From germline, CDR1 is SGHRS and CDR2 YFSETQ. The CDR3 consists of 13 residues. V was pared by 0 bases and J by 6 bases, with 2 bases of the junction left unmatched. CDR3 sequence reads: CASSLDDRAEAFF. CDR3 DNA: TGCGCCAGCAGCTTGGATGACAGGGCTGAAGCTTTCTTT. Looking up the rest from reference TRBV5-1 and TRBJ1-1 gives the full variable domain: KAGVTQTPRYLIKTRGQQVTLSCSPISGHRSVSWYQQTPGQGLQFLFEYFSETQRNKGNFPGRFSGRQFSNSRSEMNVSTLELGDSALYLCASSLDDRAEAFFGQGTRLTVV.

This sequence joins TRBV11-2 and TRBJ1-4; a weak D match, TRBD1 (5 bases). Between the trimmed V and J ends, which lost 1 base and 7 bases, there was a span of 13 bases. Germline V CDR1 and CDR2: SGHAT, FQNNGV. This CDR3 is 15 amino acids long. The CDR3 loop reads CASSLGGASGEKLFF. CDR3 nucleotides: TGTGCCAGCAGCTTAGGTGGGGCCTCTGGTGAAAAACTGTTTTTT.

DNA for the CDR3: TGTGCCAGCAGCGCACCGGGTCTTAATGAAAAACTGTTTTTT. As protein: CASSAPGLNEKLFF. The chain carries TRBV5-5 and TRBJ1-4, with unresolved D. The germline gives CDR1 SGHKS, CDR2 YYEKEE (reference sequence). Trimming pared 4 bases from V and 4 bases from J, leaving 11 bases between. CDR3 length: 14 amino acids. Looking up the rest from reference TRBV5-5 and TRBJ1-4 gives the full variable domain: DAGVTQSPTHLIKTRGQQVTLRCSPISGHKSVSWYQQVLGQGPQFIFQYYEKEERGRGNFPDRFSARQFPNYSSELNVNALLLGDSALYLCASSAPGLNEKLFFGSGTQLSVL.

The chain combines TRBV7-2 with TRBJ2-7, with TRBD2 as a possible D gene (6 bases). The CDR3 is made up of 15 amino acids. V lost 5 bases and J lost 0, with 14 bases in between. Germline-derived CDR1 and CDR2 are SGHTA and FQGNSA. The CDR3 DNA follows: TGTGCCAGCAGCCAAGGCTGGGGAGGCTCCTACGAGCAGTACTTC. Its protein product is CASSQGWGGSYEQYF.

The chain uses TRBV13 and TRBJ2-7, with D maybe TRBD1 (6 bases). Germline V CDR1 and CDR2: PRHDT, FYEKMQ (reference sequence). CDR3 size: 15 residues. V shed 0 bases and J shed 2 bases, with 11 bases lying between them. The CDR3 DNA follows: TGTGCCAGCAGCTTAGGGTCTGGGGGCGCCTACGAGCAGTACTTC. Its translation is CASSLGSGGAYEQYF.

J is TRBJ2-3 and V is TRBV7-2; 10 bases align to TRBD2. The CDR3 has 15 residues. The V gene end was trimmed by 3 bases and the J gene end by 4 bases; junction bases not matched to a gene: 4. The germline gives CDR1 SGHTA, CDR2 FQGNSA. The CDR3 protein is CASSFGLAGADTQYF. CDR3 coding DNA: TGTGCCAGCAGCTTCGGCCTAGCGGGAGCAGATACGCAGTATTTT.

This chain uses TRBV18 with TRBJ2-5; TRBD1 agrees at 7 bases. Near its end, the DNA agrees better with TRBJ2-7, so the J call may be wrong. This CDR3 is built from 14 residues. Germline CDR1 and CDR2: KGHSH and LQKENI. Here the CDR3 reads CASSRRDSPYEQYF. CDR3 nucleotide sequence: TGTGCCAGCTCACGAAGGGACAGCCCCTACGAGCAGTACTTC.

Remarks on this clone: The germline gene is not matched at one end of the junction; a read error may be the cause. Other DNA sequences in this specimen translate into the identical CDR3. The chain has TRBV7-3 and TRBJ1-1; a possible D gene is TRBD1 (5 bases). The V gene's germline CDR1 is SGHTA and CDR2 FQGTGA. This CDR3 comprises 15 residues. The CDR3 region has the DNA TGCGCCAGCAGCTTATCGGCAACTCAGGGTACTGAAGCTTTCTTT. It yields the protein CASSLSATQGTEAFF.

The rearrangement joins TRBV7-9 to TRBJ1-6, with D maybe TRBD1 (5 bases). The CDR3 covers 15 residues. CDR1 and CDR2 (germline): SEHNR, FQNEAQ (reference sequence). V was shortened by 1 base and J by 6 bases, with 10 bases between the two germline ends. Here the CDR3 DNA reads TGTGCCAGCAGCTTAGGGTCCGGGGGTAATTCACCCCTCCACTTT. Translating gives CASSLGSGGNSPLHF.

The chain carries TRBV7-3 and TRBJ2-2; D might be TRBD1 (6 bases). V gave up 1 base and J gave up 4 bases, with 16 bases separating them. Per the germline V gene, CDR1 is SGHTA and CDR2 is FQGTGA. This CDR3 spans 17 amino acids. CDR3 protein: CASSLSSGRGGTGELFF. The CDR3 region has the DNA TGTGCCAGCAGCTTAAGCTCCGGCAGAGGGGGCACCGGGGAGCTGTTTTTT.

This clone was observed a single time. CDR3 DNA sequence: TGCAGCGTGGGCGACAGGGTTGGTGAGCAGTACTTC. It is translated as CSVGDRVGEQYF. The chain joins TRBV29-1 to TRBJ2-7, with 7 bases matching TRBD1. The CDR3 runs 12 residues. Germline CDR1 and CDR2: SQVTM and ANQGSEA. V lost 6 bases and J lost 7; bases outside the gene matches: 9.

This clone was seen a handful of times. The chain links TRBV7-8 to TRBJ2-7; 8 nucleotides match TRBD2. Germline V gene sequence: CDR1 SGHVS, CDR2 FQNEAQ. V gave up 4 bases and J gave up 5 bases; unmatched junction bases: 13. The CDR3 is made up of 16 amino acids. In nucleotides, the CDR3 is TGTGCCAGCAGCTCCCGGACTAGCATCAATATACACGAGCAGTACTTC. This translates into CASSSRTSINIHEQYF.

This clone is a singleton in its sample. The rearrangement links TRBV30 to TRBJ2-1; 8 bases agree with TRBD1. With 0 bases clipped from V and 8 bases from J, the junction kept 6 bases outside the gene matches. The CDR3 length is 14 residues. Germline CDR1 is GTSNPN and CDR2 is SVGIG (reference sequence). For the CDR3, the DNA is TGTGCCTGGAGTGTAGGACAGGGATTCGATGAGCAGTTCTTC. It is translated as CAWSVGQGFDEQFF.